This T cell receptor beta chain was captured in a study of cytotoxic CD8 clonotypes in ibrutinib-treated CLL. Study background: Median treatment time before response sampling was eleven to twelve months, range 6 to 36.

Frozen-stored PBMCs produced 1.5 to 2.5 micrograms of genomic DNA for TCR beta libraries. The protocol was immunoSEQ multiplex PCR, while the TCRdb copy is restricted to in-frame clones and leaves out a portion. The repertoire holds tens of thousands of clones, with around 63% as singletons. This CDR3 comprises 14 residues. The V and J ends lost 0 bases and 4 bases respectively, with 9 bases between them. Germline V lookup: CDR1 LNHNV, CDR2 YYDKDF (reference sequence). This receptor was taken from a human donor with chronic lymphocytic leukemia. Here the sequenced sample was PBMCs, taken after 24 months of ibrutinib treatment. The chain joins TRBV15 to TRBJ1-1, with no clear D. CDR3 loop: CATSRDRRATEAFF. The CDR3 DNA is TGTGCCACCAGCAGAGATCGACGGGCCACTGAAGCTTTCTTT.